This section outlines one T cell receptor beta chain sequence together with its context. This sample stems from a study of control samples from healthy donors and cancer patients. This CDR3 comprises 12 residues. Germline CDR1 and CDR2: MNHNY and SVGAGI (reference sequence). With 8 bases removed from V and 2 bases from J, the gap between germline ends came to 7 bases. The data were produced by immunoSEQ multiplex PCR, yet TCRdb's version contains in-frame clones alone and is incomplete. This sample has 93,000 or so clones, with about 89% found just once. This TCR derives from a man aged 55 to 70 with lung cancer. V and J are TRBV6-6 and TRBJ1-5; no clear D. The sample was PBMCs. The CDR3 loop is CASRPGNQPQHF. The CDR3 DNA reads TGTGCCAGCCGCCCAGGCAATCAGCCCCAGCATTTT.